A single sample gave rise to the 24 T cell receptor beta chains below, sequenced in a study of monozygotic twins with inflammatory bowel disease. From its re-call of the 5' RACE reads, TCRdb lists each CDR3 protein once, without DNA. The clone table shows about 330,000 distinct CDR3 sequences, with the ten largest holding around 2%. Sequenced: blood. All receptors come from a human donor with ulcerative colitis or Crohn's disease, or a healthy co-twin of an affected twin (not recorded which).

This chain uses TRBV19 with TRBJ2-7; TCRdb gives TRBD2 as the D gene, but with no DNA this cannot be confirmed. CDR1 is LNHDA, CDR2 SQIVND, per germline (reference sequence). The CDR3 covers 13 residues. CDR3 residues: CASKAGDLYEQYF.

The rearrangement links TRBV5-1 to TRBJ1-5; TCRdb designates TRBD1, a call that cannot be tested without DNA. Germline loops: CDR1 SGHRS, CDR2 YFSETQ. The CDR3 runs to 15 residues. This CDR3 is CASSPGVNSNQPQHF.

The chain joins TRBV7-8 to TRBJ2-3; without DNA, the TCRdb call of TRBD1 cannot be checked. The CDR3 has 17 amino acids. The germline V gene encodes CDR1 SGHVS and CDR2 FQNEAQ. CDR3 sequence reads: CASSLRGRGLSTDTQYF.

The genes are TRBV18 and TRBJ2-5. CDR3 size: 14 residues. CDR1 KGHSH and CDR2 LQKENI come from the germline V gene. CDR3 protein: CASSPITAQETQYF.

This chain links TRBV7-8 with TRBJ2-2; TCRdb's D call of TRBD1 is untestable without DNA. In germline, CDR1 is SGHVS, CDR2 FQNEAQ. The CDR3 has 18 residues. The CDR3 sequence is CASSYTGTGRRSTGELFF.

The chain has TRBV12-3 or TRBV12-4 and TRBJ2-5; TCRdb indicates TRBD1, and absent DNA this call remains unverified. CDR3 length: 12 residues. The CDR3 sequence is CASRGPGTTQYF.

The V gene is TRBV6-5, the J gene TRBJ2-7. Germline CDR1 reads MNHEY; CDR2 reads SVGAGI. The CDR3 contains 12 residues. CDR3 in amino acids: CASGGDSYEQYF.

The V and J genes are TRBV19 and TRBJ2-7; checking the TCRdb D call of TRBD1 is not possible without DNA. Germline assignment: CDR1 LNHDA and CDR2 SQIVND (reference sequence). The CDR3 is made up of 13 amino acids. This CDR3 is CASSIRSGDEQYF.

V and J are TRBV12-3 or TRBV12-4 and TRBJ2-3; TCRdb calls TRBD1, which cannot be checked without DNA. The CDR3 has 13 residues. The CDR3 loop reads CASRLRGSDTQYF.

The rearrangement uses TRBV6-5 and TRBJ2-7; TCRdb proposes TRBD1, but this gene call is untestable without DNA. This CDR3 is 12 amino acids long. Per the germline V gene, CDR1 is MNHEY and CDR2 is SVGAGI. CDR3 protein: CASSSRGYEQYF.

The chain has TRBV6-2 or TRBV6-3 and TRBJ1-4; checking the TCRdb D call of TRBD1 is not possible without DNA. In germline, CDR1 is MNHEY, CDR2 SVGEGT. The length of the CDR3 is 16 residues. CDR3 region: CASRRDGPATNEKLFF.

This rearrangement joins TRBV5-1 to TRBJ1-1. CDR1 and CDR2 from the germline V gene are SGHRS and YFSETQ. This CDR3 has 14 amino acids. CDR3 sequence: CASSLYASNTEAFF.

J is TRBJ1-1 and V is TRBV12-3 or TRBV12-4; TCRdb calls TRBD1, which cannot be checked without DNA. This CDR3 has 13 residues. CDR3 sequence: CASSLTGGAEAFF.

The chain joins TRBV7-2 to TRBJ2-5; TCRdb proposes TRBD2, but this gene call is untestable without DNA. The germline CDR1 and CDR2 sequences are SGHTA and FQGNSA. CDR3 length: 16 residues. This chain's CDR3 is CASSLQGGVFVETQYF.

V gene TRBV20-1 combines with J gene TRBJ1-2; the TCRdb call, TRBD1, lacks DNA for checking. Germline CDR1 and CDR2: DFQATT and SNEGSKA (reference sequence). The CDR3 runs to 17 residues. The CDR3 is CSAAGTGGQNQIYGYTF.

The genes are TRBV7-2 and TRBJ2-1; TCRdb's assignment of TRBD2 cannot be checked, as there is no DNA. The CDR3 contains 16 residues. CDR1 and CDR2 (germline): SGHTA, FQGNSA. CDR3 loop: CASSMRGGLSYNEQFF.

The chain links TRBV28 to TRBJ1-4; no DNA is available, so the TRBD1 call from TCRdb remains unchecked. The germline gives CDR1 MDHEN, CDR2 SYDVKM. CDR3 length: 14 amino acids. This CDR3 is CASSPQQGYAELFF. The variable domain in full, with the rest retrieved from reference TRBV28 and TRBJ1-4, is DVKVTQSSRYLVKRTGEKVFLECVQDMDHENMFWYRQDPGLGLRLIYFSYDVKMKEKGDIPEGYSVSREKKERFSLILESASTNQTSMYLCASSPQQGYAELFFGSGTQLSVL.

The chain couples TRBV4-2 to TRBJ2-1; there is no DNA to check the TCRdb D call of TRBD2. CDR1 and CDR2 from the germline V gene are LGHNA and YNFKEQ. The CDR3 loop spans 15 amino acids. The CDR3 loop reads CASSQPGLSGNEQFF.

V gene TRBV10-2 combines with J gene TRBJ1-5. CDR1 and CDR2 (germline): WSHSY, SAAADI. The CDR3 length is 12 residues. This chain's CDR3 is CASSEGDQPQHF.

This chain joins TRBV12-3 or TRBV12-4 and TRBJ1-5; no DNA is available, so the TRBD1 call from TCRdb remains unchecked. The CDR3 extends over 15 amino acids. The CDR3 loop reads CASSFGHLSNQPQHF.

The chain carries TRBV12-3 or TRBV12-4 and TRBJ2-7; lacking DNA, the TRBD2 call made by TCRdb goes unchecked. This CDR3 has 14 amino acids. CDR3: CASSGEGQSYEQYF.

The rearrangement links TRBV15 to TRBJ2-7; TCRdb's assignment of TRBD1 cannot be checked, as there is no DNA. Per germline, CDR1 LNHNV and CDR2 YYDKDF (reference sequence). The length of the CDR3 is 19 residues. The CDR3 sequence: CATSRDYNFWTETRYEQYF.

The chain has TRBV24-1 and TRBJ2-2; lacking DNA, the TRBD1 call made by TCRdb goes unchecked. The CDR3 totals 16 residues. Looked up from germline, CDR1 is KGHDR and CDR2 is SFDVKD. CDR3 in amino acids: CATSDPGTANTGELFF.

The CDR3 loop is CSARDRGITGELFF. This chain links TRBV20-1 with TRBJ2-2; TCRdb outputs TRBD1, but without DNA this stays unchecked. From germline, CDR1 is DFQATT and CDR2 SNEGSKA (reference sequence). The CDR3 consists of 14 residues.